The 3 T cell receptor beta chains below come from one sample, sequenced in a study of cytomegalovirus exposure and HLA in healthy donors. PCR employed 60 Vbeta and 13 Jbeta primers. Measured with immunoSEQ multiplex PCR; TCRdb has only the in-frame clones, and not every one. In total, the table holds approximately 110,000 clones. The specimen was PBMCs. The receptors shown here come from a man aged 30 to 39 in good health and CMV-seronegative.

The chain employs TRBV7-9 and TRBJ2-7; the match to TRBD1 covers 9 bases. The CDR3 totals 14 residues. Trimming at V came to 4 bases and at J to 3 bases, leaving 4 bases not matched to a gene. CDR1 is SEHNR and CDR2 is FQNEAQ in the germline V gene (reference sequence). The CDR3 sequence is CASSSRTGVYEQYF. The CDR3 bases are TGTGCCAGCAGCTCCCGGACAGGGGTCTACGAGCAGTACTTC. Based on the CDR3 plus reference TRBV7-9 and TRBJ2-7, the full variable domain is DTGVSQNPRHKITKRGQNVTFRCDPISEHNRLYWYRQTLGQGPEFLTYFQNEAQLEKSRLLSDRFSAERPKGSFSTLEIQRTEQGDSAMYLCASSSRTGVYEQYFGPGTRLTVT.

The chain combines TRBV29-1 with TRBJ1-2; tentatively, D is TRBD1 (5 bases). Trimming cost V 5 bases and J 2 bases, with 9 bases left between them. CDR1 and CDR2 from the germline V gene are SQVTM and ANQGSEA. The CDR3 consists of 12 residues. The CDR3 protein is CSVPGPNYGYTF. CDR3 coding DNA: TGCAGCGTTCCAGGGCCAAACTATGGCTACACCTTC.

The chain joins TRBV19 to TRBJ2-7, with 9 bases lining up with TRBD2. The trim removed 1 base at V and 5 bases at J, leaving 9 bases unmatched. The germline gives CDR1 LNHDA, CDR2 SQIVND (reference sequence). This CDR3 contains 16 residues. This chain's CDR3 is CASSIGGSGSGHEQYF. In nucleotides, the CDR3 is TGTGCCAGTAGTATAGGTGGTAGCGGGAGCGGCCACGAGCAGTACTTC.